The TCR beta chain under discussion was sequenced for a study of blood T cell repertoires in COVID-19. Study summary: Sites in the United States, Italy and Spain provided acute and convalescent COVID-19 samples. PBMCs, B-cell-depleted T cells, or T cells were the source of the cDNA or gDNA that made up the material.

Authors' data handling: Researchers report that nucleated cell counts were estimated from reference gene primer amplification. Some clones are missing from TCRdb's copy, which holds only in-frame ones; the method was immunoSEQ multiplex PCR. That table is the source of V, J and clone size, and D and trimming were worked out from the DNA. This table has hundreds of thousands of clones, approximately 90% appearing once. CDR1 is SGDLS, CDR2 YYNGEE, per germline. There are 16 residues in the CDR3. J gave up 5 bases and V 7 bases, and 12 bases lay outside the gene matches. The TCR was taken from a young woman with acute or convalescent COVID-19. Sequenced sample: peripheral blood. This chain links TRBV9 with TRBJ1-1, with 12 bases lining up with TRBD1. The CDR3 DNA sequence: TGTGCCAGCCGACCGGGACAGGGGGCGGGCGTGACTGAAGCTTTCTTT. Encoded protein: CASRPGQGAGVTEAFF. Variable domain in full (rest from reference TRBV9 and TRBJ1-1): DSGVTQTPKHLITATGQRVTLRCSPRSGDLSVYWYQQSLDQGLQFLIQYYNGEERAKGNILERFSAQQFPDLHSELNLSSLELGDSALYFCASRPGQGAGVTEAFFGQGTRLTVV.